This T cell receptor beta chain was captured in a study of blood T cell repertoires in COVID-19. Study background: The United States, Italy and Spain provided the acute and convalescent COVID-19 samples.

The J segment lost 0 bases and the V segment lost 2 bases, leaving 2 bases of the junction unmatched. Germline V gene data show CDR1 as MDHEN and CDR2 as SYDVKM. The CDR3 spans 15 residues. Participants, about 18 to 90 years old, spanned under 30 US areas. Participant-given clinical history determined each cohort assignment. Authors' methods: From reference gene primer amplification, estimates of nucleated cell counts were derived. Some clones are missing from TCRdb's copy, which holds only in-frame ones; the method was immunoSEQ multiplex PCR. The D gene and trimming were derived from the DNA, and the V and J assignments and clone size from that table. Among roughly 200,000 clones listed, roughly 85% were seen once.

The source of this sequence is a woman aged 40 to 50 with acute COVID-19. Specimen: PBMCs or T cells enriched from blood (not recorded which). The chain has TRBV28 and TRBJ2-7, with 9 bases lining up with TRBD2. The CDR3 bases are TGTGCCAGCAGTTTAGGCGGGAGGGCCTCCTACGAGCAGTACTTC. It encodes CASSLGGRASYEQYF.